The present T cell receptor (beta chain) was sequenced within a study of cytomegalovirus exposure and HLA in healthy donors. Study-wide points: Rare TCR sequences dominated, though some public TCRs recurred in many donors. A list of 150 or so TCR beta chains associated with cytomegalovirus was given. Later, an analysis found that TCR clusters from the first cohort tended to co-occur in the 120 or so validation repertoires.

For this clone: What it recognizes is unknown. This specimen includes other DNA sequences encoding the same CDR3.

The donors formed part of the approximately 130-subject validation cohort, distinct from the roughly 660-subject first cohort. The CDR3 spans 15 residues. CDR1 and CDR2 (germline): MNHNY, SVGAGI (reference sequence). With 5 bases clipped from V and 7 bases from J, the junction kept 5 bases outside the gene matches. TCRdb keeps only in-frame clones here, not all; method: immunoSEQ multiplex PCR. Here the sample spans about 160,000 clones, about nine tenths being singletons. The chain is built from TRBV6-6 and TRBJ2-1; 13 nucleotides align to TRBD2. The sequence was obtained from a woman between 18 and 30 years old in good health and CMV-seropositive. The sequenced sample consisted of PBMCs. The CDR3 nucleotides read TGTGCCAGCAGTCCTCCGGGACTAGCGGGGAATGAGCAGTTCTTC. This codes for CASSPPGLAGNEQFF.